This TCR beta chain was identified during a study of cytomegalovirus exposure and HLA in healthy donors. Whole-study findings and limits: Of the V segments, some could not be distinguished, including TRBV6-2 and TRBV6-3, and were excluded. In a later analysis, a missense DCLRE1C variant was linked to TCR beta V- and J-gene trimming. Differences between HLA loci emerged in a later analysis of TCR association rates, with DRB1 most and HLA-C fewest.

PCR primers comprised 60 Vbeta and 13 Jbeta primers. Sequenced by immunoSEQ multiplex PCR; TCRdb stores in-frame clones only, minus some. The sample yields tens of thousands of clones, 74% seen once. Each donor was nominally healthy when sampled (though unrecorded immune exposures were likely). Germline-derived CDR1 and CDR2 are SGDLS and YYNGEE. This CDR3 contains 15 residues. The ends lost 3 bases at V and 6 bases at J; junction bases unmatched: 7. As concerns this clone: Antigen: not known.

The chain joins TRBV9 to TRBJ2-1, with 9 bases lining up with TRBD1. The sequence was collected from a woman in her forties or fifties in good health and CMV-seropositive. Sequenced input: PBMCs. CDR3 sequence reads: CASSARDRVFNEQFF. The CDR3 DNA reads as TGTGCCAGCAGCGCCCGGGACAGGGTCTTCAATGAGCAGTTCTTC.